These 18 T cell receptor beta chains were sequenced from one sample in a study of T cells expressing NK-cell markers. Each CDR3 protein gets one entry in TCRdb, which reprocessed the 5' RACE reads and gives no DNA. In all, the sample yields roughly 450,000 distinct CDR3 sequences. The sequencing input was blood T cells: a sorted CD56 or NKG2C T cell subset, CD4+ or CD8+ T cells, or bulk PBMC T cells (not recorded which). The source is a woman between 45 and 60 years old in good health.

This rearrangement joins TRBV7-2 to TRBJ2-1; TCRdb reports TRBD2, a call that lacks DNA to check it against. Germline V CDR1 and CDR2: SGHTA, FQGNSA. CDR3 size: 16 residues. CDR3 sequence: CASSPRTSGSFGEQFF.

The rearrangement links TRBV9 to TRBJ2-5; TCRdb calls TRBD1, which cannot be checked without DNA. Germline V CDR1 and CDR2: SGDLS, YYNGEE. This CDR3 has 14 amino acids. This CDR3 reads CASSPRGGRGTQYF.

This chain connects TRBV25-1 to TRBJ1-2; the TCRdb D gene call, TRBD1, has no DNA to confirm it. This CDR3 contains 14 residues. Germline values: CDR1 MGHDK, CDR2 SYGVNS. The CDR3 spells CASKSQGKDYGYTF.

V is TRBV5-1 and J is TRBJ2-1; the D call from TCRdb, TRBD2, cannot be confirmed without DNA. CDR3 length equals 11 residues. CDR1 is SGHRS, CDR2 YFSETQ, per germline. CDR3 region: CASKLAWEQFF. Supplemented by reference TRBV5-1 and TRBJ2-1, the full variable domain reads KAGVTQTPRYLIKTRGQQVTLSCSPISGHRSVSWYQQTPGQGLQFLFEYFSETQRNKGNFPGRFSGRQFSNSRSEMNVSTLELGDSALYLCASKLAWEQFFGPGTRLTVL.

This chain's CDR3 is CASSLSRGLGYTF. The chain couples TRBV7-2 to TRBJ1-2; TCRdb outputs TRBD1, but without DNA this stays unchecked. The CDR3 has 13 amino acids. Germline loops: CDR1 SGHTA, CDR2 FQGNSA.

The chain links TRBV6-5 to TRBJ1-3; TCRdb proposes TRBD1, but this gene call is untestable without DNA. Germline V gene lookup returns CDR1 MNHEY and CDR2 SVGAGI. The CDR3 sequence is 16 residues long. This CDR3 reads CASSYRDRGLGNTIYF.

The genes are TRBV5-5 and TRBJ2-1; TCRdb names TRBD1, which stays unverified in the absence of DNA. Germline V CDR1 and CDR2: SGHKS, YYEKEE (reference sequence). The CDR3 is 17 residues long. The CDR3: CASSLALGGFGLNEQFF.

The V gene is TRBV3-1, the J gene TRBJ1-1; TCRdb names TRBD1, which stays unverified in the absence of DNA. Germline V lookup: CDR1 LGHDT, CDR2 YNNKEL (reference sequence). The CDR3 loop spans 13 amino acids. Here the CDR3 reads CASSHAPVGEAFF.

The J gene is TRBJ2-3, the V gene TRBV30; TCRdb outputs TRBD2, but without DNA this stays unchecked. There are 15 residues in the CDR3. CDR1 and CDR2 from the germline V gene are GTSNPN and SVGIG (reference sequence). The CDR3 reads CATPLTSGSTDTQYF.

V is TRBV12-3 or TRBV12-4 and J is TRBJ2-1; lacking DNA, the TRBD2 call made by TCRdb goes unchecked. This CDR3 region has 16 residues. The CDR3: CASSLESTSGRNEQFF.

The J gene is TRBJ2-2, the V gene TRBV2; as DNA is missing, the TRBD1 call by TCRdb cannot be tested. This CDR3 is 14 amino acids long. Germline CDR1 and CDR2: SNHLY and FYNNEI. Here the CDR3 reads CASIRDSPTGELFF. Full variable domain (remainder filled in from reference TRBV2 and TRBJ2-2): EPEVTQTPSHQVTQMGQEVILRCVPISNHLYFYWYRQILGQKVEFLVSFYNNEISEKSEIFDDQFSVERPDGSNFTLKIRSTKLEDSAMYFCASIRDSPTGELFFGEGSRLTVL.

This chain links TRBV7-8 with TRBJ1-2. CDR1 and CDR2 (germline): SGHVS, FQNEAQ. CDR3 length equals 12 residues. CDR3: CASSRDSDGYTF.

This chain joins TRBV11-3 and TRBJ2-2; TCRdb designates TRBD2, a call that cannot be tested without DNA. Germline lookup yields CDR1 SGHNT and CDR2 YENEEA. This CDR3 contains 18 residues. CDR3 amino acids: CASSISGLAGVKTGELFF.

The CDR3 here is CASSQGISGTSGSNEQFF. The V call is TRBV3-1, the J call TRBJ2-1; TCRdb selects TRBD2, and the lack of DNA leaves this call unchecked. The CDR3 covers 18 residues. Germline CDR1 reads LGHDT; CDR2 reads YNNKEL (reference sequence).

This rearrangement joins TRBV10-3 to TRBJ2-1; TCRdb returns TRBD2, unconfirmable since there is no DNA. Germline assignment: CDR1 ENHRY and CDR2 SYGVKD. The CDR3 spans 15 residues. This chain's CDR3 is CAIRQKRESYNEQFF.

The rearrangement uses TRBV2 and TRBJ2-5; TCRdb picks TRBD1, but there is no DNA to check that call. Germline CDR1 reads SNHLY; CDR2 reads FYNNEI. This CDR3 region has 15 residues. CDR3 in amino acids: CASSEGFQGGETQYF.

V gene TRBV7-2 combines with J gene TRBJ2-5; TCRdb gives TRBD2 as the D gene, but with no DNA this cannot be confirmed. CDR1 and CDR2 from the germline V gene are SGHTA and FQGNSA. The CDR3 contains 14 residues. The CDR3 region is CATGLAGGPETQYF.

The CDR3 spells CASSGGLAGVHEQYF. The rearrangement links TRBV6-1 to TRBJ2-7; TCRdb's D gene call, TRBD2, goes unchecked for lack of DNA. This CDR3 contains 15 residues. The germline CDR1 and CDR2 sequences are MNHNS and SASEGT.